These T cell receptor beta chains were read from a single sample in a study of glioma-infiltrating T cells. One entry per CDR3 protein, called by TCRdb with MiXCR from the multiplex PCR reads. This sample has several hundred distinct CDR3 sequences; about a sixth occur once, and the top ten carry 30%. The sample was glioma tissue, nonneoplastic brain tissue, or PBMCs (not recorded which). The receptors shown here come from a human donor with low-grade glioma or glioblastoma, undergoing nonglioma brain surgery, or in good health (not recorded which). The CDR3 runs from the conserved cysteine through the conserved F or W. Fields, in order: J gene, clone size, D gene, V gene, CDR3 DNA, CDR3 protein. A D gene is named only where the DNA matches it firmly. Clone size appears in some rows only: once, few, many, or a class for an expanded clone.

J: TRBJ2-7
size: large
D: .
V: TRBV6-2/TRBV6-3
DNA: TGTGCCAGCAGTTGGACTTCGAGCGGTGGAGAGCAGTACTTC
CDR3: CASSWTSSGGEQYF

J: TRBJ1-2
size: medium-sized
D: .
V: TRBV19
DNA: TGTGCCAGTAGGGGCAGGACCGACTATGGCTACACCTTC
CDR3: CASRGRTDYGYTF

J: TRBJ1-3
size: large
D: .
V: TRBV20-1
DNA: TGCAGTGTCAGGACTTCTGGAAACACCATATATTTT
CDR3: CSVRTSGNTIYF

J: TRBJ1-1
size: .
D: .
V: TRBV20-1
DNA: TGCAGTGCCAGCAGACTTAGCGGGTCGAACACTGAAGCTTTCTTT
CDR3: CSASRLSGSNTEAFF

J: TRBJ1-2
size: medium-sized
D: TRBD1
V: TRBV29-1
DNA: TGCAGCGTTGTGTGGACAGGCGGCTACACCTTC
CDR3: CSVVWTGGYTF

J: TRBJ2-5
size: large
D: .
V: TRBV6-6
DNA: TGTGCCAGCAGTTACTCCGGGACCTCAAAGGAGACCCAGTACTTC
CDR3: CASSYSGTSKETQYF

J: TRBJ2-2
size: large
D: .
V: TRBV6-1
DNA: TGTGCCGCCCGGGACACCGGGGAGCTGTTTTTT
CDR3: CAARDTGELFF

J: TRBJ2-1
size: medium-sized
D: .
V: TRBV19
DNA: TGTGCCAGTAGGGCCGAGGGACACTACAATGAGCAGTTCTTC
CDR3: CASRAEGHYNEQFF

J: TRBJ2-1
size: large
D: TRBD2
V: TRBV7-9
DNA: TGTGCCATCATAGCGGGAGGGCTGCTCAATGAGCAGTTCTTC
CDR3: CAIIAGGLLNEQFF

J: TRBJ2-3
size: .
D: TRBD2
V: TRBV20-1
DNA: TGCAGTGCTGCAGCGGGAGGGGATTTATATCGAGTGGATACGCAGTATTTT
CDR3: CSAAAGGDLYRVDTQYF

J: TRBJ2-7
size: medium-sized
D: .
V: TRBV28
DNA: TGTGCCAGCAGTTTAAGAAATTACGAGCAGTACTTC
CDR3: CASSLRNYEQYF

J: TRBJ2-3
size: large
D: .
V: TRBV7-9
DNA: TGTGCCAGCAGCTCCAGACTGGAGAGCACAGATACGCAGTATTTT
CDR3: CASSSRLESTDTQYF

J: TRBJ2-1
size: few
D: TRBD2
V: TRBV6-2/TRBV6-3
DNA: TGTGCCAGCAGTCCGATCCTAGCGGGGGGGCCGAACAATGAGCAGTTCTTC
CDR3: CASSPILAGGPNNEQFF

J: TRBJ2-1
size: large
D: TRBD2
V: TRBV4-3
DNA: TGCGCCAGCAGCCAAGTAACCGGACTAGCGGTTGACAATGAGCAGTTCTTC
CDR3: CASSQVTGLAVDNEQFF

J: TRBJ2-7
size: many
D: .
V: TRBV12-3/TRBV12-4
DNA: TGTGCCAGCAGTTCCTCCTACGAGCAGTACTTC
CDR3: CASSSSYEQYF

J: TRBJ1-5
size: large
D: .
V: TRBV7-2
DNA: TGTGCCAGCAGCTCGCGACAGGCATTAGGGCAGCCCCAGCATTTT
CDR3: CASSSRQALGQPQHF

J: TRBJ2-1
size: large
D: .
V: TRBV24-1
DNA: TGTGCCACCAGTGACCGTACAGGGATCATCGGGAATGAGCAGTTCTTC
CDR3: CATSDRTGIIGNEQFF

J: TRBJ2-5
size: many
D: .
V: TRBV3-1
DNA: TGTGCCAGCAGCCAAGTAGCTTCGATCCAAGAGACCCAGTACTTC
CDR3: CASSQVASIQETQYF

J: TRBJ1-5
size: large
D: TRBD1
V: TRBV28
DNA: TGTGCCAGCAGTACAAACAGGGACAGTCAGCCCCAGCATTTT
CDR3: CASSTNRDSQPQHF

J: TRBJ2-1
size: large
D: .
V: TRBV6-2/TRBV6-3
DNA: TGTGCCAGCAGTTACAGGGAAGTATACAATGAGCAGTTCTTC
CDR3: CASSYREVYNEQFF

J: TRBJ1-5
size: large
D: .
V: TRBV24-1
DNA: TGTGCCACCCAAGGACAGAATCAGCCCCAGCATTTT
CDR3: CATQGQNQPQHF

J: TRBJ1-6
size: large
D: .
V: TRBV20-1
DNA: TGCAGTGCCAGTAAGGGGCCCCATCCACCCCTCCACTTT
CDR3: CSASKGPHPPLHF

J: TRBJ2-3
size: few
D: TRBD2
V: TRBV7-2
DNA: TGTGCCAGCAGCTCTGGACTAGGGTTAGATACGCAATATTTT
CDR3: CASSSGLGLDTQYF

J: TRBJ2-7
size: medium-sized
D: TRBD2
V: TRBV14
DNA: TGTGCCAGCAGCCAGTCTGGGGAGACTAGCGGGGCGCGGTTTTACGAGCAGTACTTC
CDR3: CASSQSGETSGARFYEQYF

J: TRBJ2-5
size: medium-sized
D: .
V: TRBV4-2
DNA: TGTGCCAGCAGCCGCAATAGGGGGGAGACCCAGTACTTC
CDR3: CASSRNRGETQYF

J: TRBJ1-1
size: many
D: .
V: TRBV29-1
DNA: TGCAGCGTTGCCCAACAAAGTAGCCCAATTGAAGCTTTCTTT
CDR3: CSVAQQSSPIEAFF

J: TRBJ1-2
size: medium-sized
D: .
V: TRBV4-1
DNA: TGCGCCAGCAGCCAAGAACCAGGAAGCACCTATGGCTACACCTTC
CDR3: CASSQEPGSTYGYTF

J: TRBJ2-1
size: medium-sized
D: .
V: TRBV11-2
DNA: TGTGCCAGCAGCCCACAGGGCTACAATGAGCAGTTCTTC
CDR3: CASSPQGYNEQFF

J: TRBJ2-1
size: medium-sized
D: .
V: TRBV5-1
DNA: TGCGCCAGCTACGACGCGCACAATGAGCAGTTCTTC
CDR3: CASYDAHNEQFF

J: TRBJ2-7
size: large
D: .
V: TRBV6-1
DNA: TGTGCCAGCAGTGAAATGTCTACAGTCTCCTACGAGCAGTACTTC
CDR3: CASSEMSTVSYEQYF

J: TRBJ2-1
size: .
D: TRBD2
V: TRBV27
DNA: TGTGCCAGCACCCAGGGGACTAGCGGGAGTAATGAGCAGTTCTTC
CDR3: CASTQGTSGSNEQFF

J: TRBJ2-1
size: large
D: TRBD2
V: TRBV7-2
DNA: TGTGCCAGCAGCACTTGGACTAGCGGACTTTCCTACAATGAGCAGTTCTTC
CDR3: CASSTWTSGLSYNEQFF

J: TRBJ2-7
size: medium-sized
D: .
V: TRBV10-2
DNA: TGCGCCAGCAGTGAGTCATCGTCCGAGCAGTACTTC
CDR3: CASSESSSEQYF

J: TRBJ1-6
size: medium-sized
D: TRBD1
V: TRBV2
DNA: TGTGCCAGCGACTTGGACAGGAGTGGGTCACCCCTCCACTTT
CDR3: CASDLDRSGSPLHF

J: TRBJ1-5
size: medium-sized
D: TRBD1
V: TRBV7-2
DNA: TGTGCCAGCAGCCTTTACGACAGGGGTCAGCCCCAGCATTTT
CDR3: CASSLYDRGQPQHF

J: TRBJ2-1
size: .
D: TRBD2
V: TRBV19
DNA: TGTGCCAGTAGTGAAACTAGCGGGAGTTTTAATGAGCAGTTCTTC
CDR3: CASSETSGSFNEQFF

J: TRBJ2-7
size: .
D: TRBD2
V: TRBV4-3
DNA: TGCGCCAGCAGCCCCCACGGGACTAGCGGGAGGGACTACGAGCAGTACTTC
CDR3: CASSPHGTSGRDYEQYF

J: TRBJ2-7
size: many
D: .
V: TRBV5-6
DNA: TGTGCCAGCAGCTCTCCTCAAGGGGTTTACGAGCAGTACTTC
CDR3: CASSSPQGVYEQYF

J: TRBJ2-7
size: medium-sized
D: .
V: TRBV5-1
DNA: TGCGCCAGCAGCCCGGGGGCGTCGGAAGCCTACGAGCAGTACTTC
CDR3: CASSPGASEAYEQYF

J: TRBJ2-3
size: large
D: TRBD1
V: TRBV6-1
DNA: TGTGCCAGCAGTGAGCCCGGACAGGGCCCAGATACGCAGTATTTT
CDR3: CASSEPGQGPDTQYF

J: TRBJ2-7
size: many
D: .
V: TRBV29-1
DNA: TGCAGCGTTCGACAGTTTGAGACCTACGAGCAGTACTTC
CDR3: CSVRQFETYEQYF

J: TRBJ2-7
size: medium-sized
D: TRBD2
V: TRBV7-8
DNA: TGTGCCAGCAGTCTAGCGGGAGGGCCGGGCGAGCAGTACTTC
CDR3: CASSLAGGPGEQYF

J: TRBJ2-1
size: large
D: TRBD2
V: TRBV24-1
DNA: TGTGCCACCAGTGATCCGGGAGGGGGCTACAATGAGCAGTTCTTC
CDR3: CATSDPGGGYNEQFF

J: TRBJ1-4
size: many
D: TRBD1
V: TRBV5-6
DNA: TGTGCCAGCAGCCCCGGACAGGGGGCGGATGAAAAACTGTTTTTT
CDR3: CASSPGQGADEKLFF

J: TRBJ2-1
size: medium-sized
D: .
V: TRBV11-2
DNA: TGTGCCAGCAGCCATTACAATGAGCAGTTCTTC
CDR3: CASSHYNEQFF

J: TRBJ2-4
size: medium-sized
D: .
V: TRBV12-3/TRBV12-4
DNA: TGTGCCAGCAGTGAACAGGGAGGGGGAAACATTCAGTACTTC
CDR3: CASSEQGGGNIQYF

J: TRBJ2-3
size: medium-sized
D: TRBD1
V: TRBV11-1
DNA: TGTGCCAGCAGCTTAACAGGGGAGTACACAGATACGCAGTATTTT
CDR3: CASSLTGEYTDTQYF

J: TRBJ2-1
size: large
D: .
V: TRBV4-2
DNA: TGTGCCAGCAGCGAGCCCTACCACAATGAGCAGTTCTTC
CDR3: CASSEPYHNEQFF

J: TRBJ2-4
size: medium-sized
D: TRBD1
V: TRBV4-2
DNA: TGTGCCAGCAGCCGAGGACAGGGTAAAAACATTCAGTACTTC
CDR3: CASSRGQGKNIQYF

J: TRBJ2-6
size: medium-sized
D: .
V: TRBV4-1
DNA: TGCGCCAGCAGCCAAGGTACTGGGGCCAACGTCCTGACTTTC
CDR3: CASSQGTGANVLTF

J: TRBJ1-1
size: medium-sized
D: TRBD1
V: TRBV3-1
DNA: TGTGCCAGCAGCCGCTACAGGGGCCTGAACACTGAAGCTTTCTTT
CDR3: CASSRYRGLNTEAFF

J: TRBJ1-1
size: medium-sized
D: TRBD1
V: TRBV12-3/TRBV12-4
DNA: TGTGCCAGCAGTAACGGACAGGGCTGGGCTGAAGCTTTCTTT
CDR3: CASSNGQGWAEAFF

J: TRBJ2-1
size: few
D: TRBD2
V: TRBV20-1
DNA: TGCAGTGCTAACCCAACTAGCGGGAGTAATGAGCAGTTCTTC
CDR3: CSANPTSGSNEQFF